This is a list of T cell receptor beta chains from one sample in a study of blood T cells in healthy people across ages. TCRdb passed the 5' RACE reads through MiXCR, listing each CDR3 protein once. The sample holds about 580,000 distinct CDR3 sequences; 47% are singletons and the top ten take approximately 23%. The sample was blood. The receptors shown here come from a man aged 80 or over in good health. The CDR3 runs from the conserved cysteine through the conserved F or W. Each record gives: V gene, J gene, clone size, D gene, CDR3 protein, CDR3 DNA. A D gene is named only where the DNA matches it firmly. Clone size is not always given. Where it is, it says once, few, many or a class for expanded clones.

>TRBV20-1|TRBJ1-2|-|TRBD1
CSARETGGFDGYTF
TGCAGTGCTAGAGAGACAGGGGGCTTCGATGGCTACACCTTC
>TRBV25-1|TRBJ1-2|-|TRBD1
CASSGQGLGYTF
TGTGCCAGCAGTGGACAGGGGCTTGGCTACACCTTC
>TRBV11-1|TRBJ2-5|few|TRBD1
CASRPRTGGMDEQYF
TGTGCCAGCAGACCGAGGACAGGGGGCATGGATGAGCAGTACTTC
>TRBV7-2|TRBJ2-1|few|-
CASSPAEFNEQFF
TGTGCCAGCAGCCCCGCTGAGTTCAATGAGCAGTTCTTC
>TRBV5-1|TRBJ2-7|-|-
CASSSVKRATHEQYF
TGCGCCAGCAGCTCGGTAAAGCGGGCCACCCACGAGCAGTACTTC
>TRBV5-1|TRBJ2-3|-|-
CASSLGGRASTDTQYF
TGCGCCAGCAGCTTGGGTGGCAGGGCAAGCACAGATACGCAGTATTTT
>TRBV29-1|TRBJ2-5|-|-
CSVETGMGGETQYF
TGCAGCGTTGAAACGGGTATGGGGGGAGAGACCCAGTACTTC
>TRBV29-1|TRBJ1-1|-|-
CSVEVTMNTEAFF
TGCAGCGTTGAAGTCACAATGAACACTGAAGCTTTCTTT
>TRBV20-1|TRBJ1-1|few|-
CSASSGGPEAFF
TGCAGTGCTAGTAGCGGGGGACCAGAAGCTTTCTTT
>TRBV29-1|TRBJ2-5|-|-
CSVEEIETQYF
TGCAGCGTTGAAGAAATAGAGACCCAGTACTTC
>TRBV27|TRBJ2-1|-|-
CASSYTSSSYNEQFF
TGTGCCAGCAGCTACACCTCCAGCTCCTACAATGAGCAGTTCTTC
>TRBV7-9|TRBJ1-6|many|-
CASSLSPNSPLHF
TGTGCCAGCAGCTTATCCCCGAATTCACCCCTCCACTTT
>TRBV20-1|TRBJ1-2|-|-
CSARDSGTGSYGYTF
TGCAGTGCTAGAGATTCCGGCACAGGCAGTTATGGCTACACCTTC
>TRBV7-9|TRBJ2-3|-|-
CASSKGGGTSTDTQYF
TGTGCCAGCAGCAAAGGTGGAGGTACTAGCACAGATACGCAGTATTTT
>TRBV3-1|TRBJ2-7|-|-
CASSHDPSNEQYF
TGTGCCAGCAGCCATGACCCGAGCAATGAGCAGTACTTC
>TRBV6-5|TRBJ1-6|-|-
CASGSRPRLNSPLHF
TGTGCCAGCGGAAGCAGGCCCAGACTCAATTCACCCCTCCACTTT
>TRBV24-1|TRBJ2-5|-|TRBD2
CATTSGQETQYF
TGTGCCACGACTAGCGGCCAAGAGACCCAGTACTTC
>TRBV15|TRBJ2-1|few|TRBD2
CATSRGPGLAGAHEQFF
TGTGCCACCAGCAGAGGACCCGGACTAGCGGGAGCTCATGAGCAGTTCTTC
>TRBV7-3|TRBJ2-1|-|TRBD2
CASSIWGTSGNNEQFF
TGTGCCAGCAGCATATGGGGGACTAGCGGGAACAATGAGCAGTTCTTC
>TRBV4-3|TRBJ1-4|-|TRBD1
CASSDDLDRDYEKLFF
TGCGCCAGCAGCGACGACTTGGACAGGGATTATGAAAAACTGTTTTTT
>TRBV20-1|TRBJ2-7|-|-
CSEGDYNEQYF
TGCAGTGAGGGGGATTACAATGAGCAGTACTTC
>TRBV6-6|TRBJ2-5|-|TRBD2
CATQPGTSAFEQYF
TGTGCCACTCAACCCGGGACTAGCGCCTTTGAGCAGTACTTC
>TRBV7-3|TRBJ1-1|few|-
CASSLSGSAGAFF
TGTGCCAGCAGCTTATCTGGGTCCGCCGGGGCTTTCTTT
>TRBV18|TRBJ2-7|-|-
CASSPSQGIYEQYF
TGTGCCAGCTCACCCTCCCAGGGAATATACGAGCAGTACTTC
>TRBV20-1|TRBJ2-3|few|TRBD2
CSVLLAGPDTQYF
TGCAGTGTTTTACTAGCGGGCCCAGATACGCAGTATTTT
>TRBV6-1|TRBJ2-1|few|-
CASSPSGEYNEQFF
TGTGCCAGCAGCCCCTCGGGGGAGTACAATGAGCAGTTCTTC